The 27 T cell receptor beta chains listed next were all sequenced from one sample in a study of blood T cell repertoires in COVID-19. The repertoire was sequenced with immunoSEQ multiplex PCR; TCRdb's copy has only in-frame clones and lacks some. The table shows 95,000 to 120,000 clones, with about 88% occurring only once. The sample comprised peripheral blood. These receptors originate from a woman aged 70 to 79 who had recovered from COVID-19.

With respect to this clone: The sample carries other DNA sequences with the same CDR3. The genes are TRBV20-1 and TRBJ2-5, with D unclear. The CDR3 covers 10 residues. Germline V gives CDR1 DFQATT, CDR2 SNEGSKA (reference sequence). V was cut by 3 bases and J by 5 bases, with 4 bases left in between. CDR3: CSARRETQYF. The CDR3 nucleotides read TGCAGTGCTAGGCGTGAGACCCAGTACTTC.

The chain joins TRBV10-2 to TRBJ1-3; D is ambiguous. CDR3 length: 12 amino acids. Trimming pared 7 bases from V and 1 base from J, leaving 5 bases between. Germline V gene sequence: CDR1 WSHSY, CDR2 SAAADI. CDR3: CASKQSGNTIYF. The CDR3 DNA reads as TGCGCCAGCAAACAGTCTGGAAACACCATATATTTT.

The chain links TRBV6-6 to TRBJ2-1, with TRBD2 matching over 9 bases. V was clipped by 5 bases and J by 7 bases; unmatched bases: 3. The CDR3 is 13 residues long. The V gene's germline CDR1 is MNHNY and CDR2 SVGAGI (reference sequence). Written as DNA, the CDR3 is TGTGCCAGCAGTCTAGCGGGGTGGAATGAGCAGTTCTTC. Residues: CASSLAGWNEQFF.

The chain combines TRBV2 with TRBJ1-1; maybe TRBD1 (5 bases). This CDR3 has 16 amino acids. V lost 0 bases and J lost 1, with 12 bases in between. Germline CDR1 and CDR2: SNHLY and FYNNEI. The CDR3 nucleotides are TGTGCCAGCAGTGAAGCATGGGCAGGGTCGAACACTGAAGCTTTCTTT. This gives the protein CASSEAWAGSNTEAFF.

The rearrangement joins TRBV27 to TRBJ1-1; 10 positions agree with TRBD1. The V segment lost 5 bases and the J segment 6 bases; nucleotides outside the gene matches: 15. Germline V gene data show CDR1 as MNHEY and CDR2 as SMNVEV (reference sequence). The CDR3 contains 17 residues. CDR3 DNA: TGTGCCAGCAGTCCCACCTCCGGGACAGGGGTATACGCTGAAGCTTTCTTT. Protein product: CASSPTSGTGVYAEAFF.

The chain joins TRBV30 to TRBJ2-3; TRBD2 matches 15 bases. Germline loops: CDR1 GTSNPN, CDR2 SVGIG (reference sequence). J was trimmed by 4 bases and V by 3 bases; bases with no gene match: 5. The CDR3 sequence is 16 residues long. CDR3 loop: CAWSPGLAGGPDTQYF. CDR3 nucleotide sequence: TGTGCCTGGAGCCCCGGACTAGCGGGGGGGCCAGATACGCAGTATTTT. Filled out from reference TRBV30 and TRBJ2-3, the complete variable domain reads SQTIHQWPATLVQPVGSPLSLECTVEGTSNPNLYWYRQAAGRGLQLLFYSVGIGQISSEVPQNLSASRPQDRQFILSSKKLLLSDSGFYLCAWSPGLAGGPDTQYFGPGTRLTVL.

The chain couples TRBV7-2 to TRBJ2-5, with D possibly matching TRBD2 (5 bases). The length of the CDR3 is 15 residues. V was pared by 1 base and J by 1 base, with 10 bases between. In germline, CDR1 is SGHTA, CDR2 FQGNSA. The CDR3 DNA sequence: TGTGCCAGCAGCTTAGGACTAAGCCTCCAAGAGACCCAGTACTTC. This translates into CASSLGLSLQETQYF.

The V call is TRBV5-1, the J call TRBJ1-1; no firm D call. The germline V and J ends were trimmed by 4 bases and 6 bases, with 16 bases remaining between them. Germline lookup yields CDR1 SGHRS and CDR2 YFSETQ. This CDR3 contains 14 residues. CDR3 bases: TGCGCCAGCAGCCCCGGAGGTGGGGAAGCTGAAGCTTTCTTT. Its translation is CASSPGGGEAEAFF.

The rearrangement links TRBV6-2 or TRBV6-3 to TRBJ2-7; 7 positions agree with TRBD1. The CDR3 covers 14 residues. J lost 3 bases, V lost 2 bases, and 4 bases had no gene match. Per the germline V gene, CDR1 is MNHEY and CDR2 is SVGEGT. The CDR3 loop is CASSYRGHFYEQYF. The CDR3 nucleotides are TGTGCCAGCAGTTACAGGGGGCATTTCTACGAGCAGTACTTC.

The DNA for the CDR3 is TGTGCCTGGATGGACAGGAAGGAATCACCCCTCCACTTT. This sequence encodes CAWMDRKESPLHF. The V call is TRBV30, the J call TRBJ1-6; TRBD1 aligns across 7 bases. The V gene end was trimmed by 4 bases and the J gene end by 10 bases; junction bases not matched to a gene: 7. CDR1 is GTSNPN and CDR2 is SVGIG in the germline V gene (reference sequence). This CDR3 spans 13 amino acids.

This rearrangement joins TRBV6-5 to TRBJ2-7, with 10 bases identical to TRBD1. The CDR3 extends over 14 amino acids. J gave up 7 bases and V 4 bases, and 7 bases lay outside the gene matches. Germline lookup yields CDR1 MNHEY and CDR2 SVGAGI. The CDR3 spells CASSSWDRGAEQYF. As DNA, the CDR3 is TGTGCCAGCAGTTCCTGGGACAGGGGCGCGGAGCAGTACTTC.

CDR3 coding DNA: TGTGCCAGCAGCCTCTTCGGCAGGGGTTCGGAGACCCAGTACTTC. This sequence encodes CASSLFGRGSETQYF. The rearrangement uses TRBV3-1 (or the pseudogene TRBV3-2) and TRBJ2-5; perhaps TRBD1 as D (6 bases). V shed 4 bases and J shed 5 bases, with 17 bases lying between them. Germline V gene sequence: CDR1 LGHDT, CDR2 YNNKEL (reference sequence). The CDR3 has 15 residues.

The chain recombines TRBV7-3 with TRBJ2-5, with TRBD2 matching 11 bases. The CDR3 totals 16 residues. Trimming took 7 bases from V and 4 from J; bases not matched to a gene: 11. The V gene's germline CDR1 is SGHTA and CDR2 FQGTGA. CDR3 in DNA: TGTGCCAGCACCCAAAGCACTAGCGGGAGTAGAGAGACCCAGTACTTC. Encoded protein: CASTQSTSGSRETQYF.

J is TRBJ1-2 and V is TRBV19, with TRBD1 matching 10 bases. CDR1 and CDR2 from the germline V gene are LNHDA and SQIVND (reference sequence). Trimming removed 4 bases from V and 8 bases from J; junction bases left unmatched: 7. CDR3 length equals 14 residues. In DNA form, the CDR3 reads TGTGCCAGTAGTAGAGGGACAGGGGTTAAGGGCTACACCTTC. This translates into CASSRGTGVKGYTF.

The chain combines TRBV4-2 with TRBJ2-7, with TRBD2 as a possible D gene (5 bases). CDR3 length: 16 amino acids. Per the germline V gene, CDR1 is LGHNA and CDR2 is YNFKEQ. V lost 0 bases and J lost 3, with 15 bases in between. CDR3 region: CASSQDRYSVNYEQYF. DNA of the CDR3: TGTGCCAGCAGCCAAGATCGTTATAGCGTCAACTACGAGCAGTACTTC.

The chain carries TRBV7-2 and TRBJ2-7, with 7 nucleotides matching TRBD1. The CDR3 is 14 amino acids. Germline assignment: CDR1 SGHTA and CDR2 FQGNSA. V dropped 6 bases and J dropped 0; count of bases not matched to a gene: 5. The CDR3 spells CASSQDRYSYEQYF. The CDR3 coding sequence is TGTGCCAGCAGTCAGGACAGGTACTCCTACGAGCAGTACTTC. The complete variable domain, with remaining parts taken from reference TRBV7-2 and TRBJ2-7, reads GAGVSQSPSNKVTEKGKDVELRCDPISGHTALYWYRQSLGQGLEFLIYFQGNSAPDKSGLPSDRFSAERTGGSVSTLTIQRTQQEDSAVYLCASSQDRYSYEQYFGPGTRLTVT.

This chain joins TRBV27 and TRBJ2-3; D perhaps matches TRBD1 (5 bases). This CDR3 has 13 residues. Germline V lookup: CDR1 MNHEY, CDR2 SMNVEV (reference sequence). Trimming cost V 7 bases and J 5 bases, with 13 bases left between them. The CDR3 reads CASKDIAEDTQYF. The CDR3 bases are TGTGCCAGCAAGGACATAGCCGAAGATACGCAGTATTTT.

J is TRBJ2-3 and V is TRBV5-1; 10 bases agree with TRBD2. The CDR3 loop spans 15 amino acids. V lost 9 bases, J lost 6 bases, and 13 bases stayed unmatched. CDR1 is SGHRS, CDR2 YFSETQ, per germline. CDR3 region: CATTTSGFRGDTQYF. The CDR3 DNA reads as TGCGCCACCACGACTAGCGGGTTTCGGGGGGATACGCAGTATTTT.

The chain couples TRBV9 to TRBJ2-7, with 7 bases that match TRBD2. V shed 7 bases, J shed 4 bases, and the junction held 17 bases outside the gene matches. The CDR3 consists of 16 residues. The germline V gene has CDR1 SGDLS and CDR2 YYNGEE. CDR3 loop: CASGRTIGEGSYEQYF. CDR3 sequence (DNA): TGTGCCAGCGGGAGGACGATCGGGGAGGGGTCATACGAGCAGTACTTC.

V gene TRBV2 combines with J gene TRBJ2-3; TRBD2 matches at 7 bases. This CDR3 is 13 amino acids long. V was clipped by 7 bases and J by 3 bases; unmatched bases: 4. Germline assignment: CDR1 SNHLY and CDR2 FYNNEI. CDR3 DNA: TGTGCCAGCACTTGGCGGGGGACAGATACGCAGTATTTT. This codes for CASTWRGTDTQYF. Together with reference TRBV2 and TRBJ2-3, the CDR3 gives the full variable domain: EPEVTQTPSHQVTQMGQEVILRCVPISNHLYFYWYRQILGQKVEFLVSFYNNEISEKSEIFDDQFSVERPDGSNFTLKIRSTKLEDSAMYFCASTWRGTDTQYFGPGTRLTVL.

The chain recombines TRBV7-3 with TRBJ2-1, with TRBD2 identical over 7 bases. This CDR3 has 18 residues. Germline loops: CDR1 SGHTA, CDR2 FQGTGA. The junction had 16 bases not matched to a gene; V was cut back by 1 base and J by 7 bases. The CDR3 bases are TGTGCCAGCAGCTTAAGTAGACTAGCCGGAGGAGATATGAATGAGCAGTTCTTC. It encodes CASSLSRLAGGDMNEQFF.

Only a few counts were recorded for this clone. This chain joins TRBV27 and TRBJ1-5; D uncertain. Trimming shortened V by 5 bases and J by 1 base, and 9 bases separated the two germline ends. CDR1 and CDR2 (germline): MNHEY, SMNVEV (reference sequence). The CDR3 loop spans 14 amino acids. CDR3 protein: CASSPGWSNQPQHF. The CDR3 DNA reads as TGTGCCAGCAGTCCCGGGTGGAGCAATCAGCCCCAGCATTTT.

The chain uses TRBV5-6 and TRBJ2-2; 9 nucleotides line up with TRBD1. With V trimmed by 3 bases and J by 3 bases, 6 bases remained unmatched. The CDR3 sequence is 16 residues long. From germline, CDR1 is SGHDT and CDR2 YYEEEE. In DNA form, the CDR3 reads TGTGCCAGCAGCTATAACAGGGGGCCACACACCGGGGAGCTGTTTTTT. Protein: CASSYNRGPHTGELFF.

This clone showed up just a few times. The chain employs TRBV4-2 and TRBJ2-7; 8 bases map to TRBD1. With V trimmed by 1 base and J by 4 bases, 6 bases remained unmatched. This CDR3 contains 15 residues. The V gene's germline CDR1 is LGHNA and CDR2 YNFKEQ. CDR3: CASSQAGQGVYEQYF. The CDR3 region has the DNA TGTGCCAGCAGCCAAGCCGGACAGGGCGTTTACGAGCAGTACTTC.

The DNA of the CDR3 is TGTGCCACCAGCATCCGTAGCGGCGCCTACAATGAGCAGTTCTTC. Its translation: CATSIRSGAYNEQFF. V is TRBV15 and J is TRBJ2-1; tentatively, D is TRBD2 (6 bases). Germline values: CDR1 LNHNV, CDR2 YYDKDF (reference sequence). This CDR3 region has 15 residues. Trimming took 4 bases from V and 2 from J, leaving 12 bases between them.

This chain links TRBV18 with TRBJ2-1; 15 bases are a match to TRBD2. In germline, CDR1 is KGHSH, CDR2 LQKENI. The CDR3 runs to 18 residues. The junction had 10 bases not matched to a gene; V was cut back by 5 bases and J by 5 bases. CDR3 protein: CASSSTGLAGGGHNEQFF. The CDR3 nucleotides are TGTGCCAGCTCATCCACCGGACTAGCGGGAGGGGGCCACAATGAGCAGTTCTTC.

V gene TRBV6-2 or TRBV6-3 combines with J gene TRBJ2-7; 12 bases map to TRBD2. The V segment lost 6 bases and the J segment 6 bases; nucleotides outside the gene matches: 9. CDR3 length: 15 amino acids. Per germline, CDR1 MNHEY and CDR2 SVGEGT. The CDR3 reads CASSLTSGRGGEQYF. CDR3 DNA sequence: TGTGCCAGCAGCCTGACTAGCGGGAGAGGAGGCGAGCAGTACTTC.